This note documents a single TCR beta chain sequence. The V end was cut by 9 bases, the J end by 2 bases, with 14 bases between. CDR1 and CDR2 from the germline V gene are LNHNV and YYDKDF (reference sequence). The CDR3 runs to 14 residues. This entry comes from a study of cytomegalovirus exposure and HLA in healthy donors. Here immunoSEQ multiplex PCR was the method, and the copy in TCRdb shows in-frame clones only, minus some. This sample has tens of thousands of clones, with about 93% found just once. The rearrangement joins TRBV15 to TRBJ1-3, with a tentative D call TRBD1 (6 bases). The sample taken for sequencing was PBMCs. The clonotype was recovered from a woman between 18 and 29 years old in good health and CMV-seropositive. The CDR3 DNA is TGTGCCACGAAGAGGCCAGGGGCTGGAAACACCATATATTTT. This encodes CATKRPGAGNTIYF.